This section outlines one TCR beta chain sequence together with its context. The sample originates from a study of human T cells and chemical hapten exposure. Study in general: Patients were mainly female, each with alopecia areata, totalis or universalis.

Trimming removed 3 bases from V and 4 bases from J, with 15 bases in between. The CDR3 contains 14 residues. CDR1 is GTSNPN and CDR2 is SVGIG in the germline V gene (reference sequence). As to time point: pre-sensitization, week 0. Described treatment: therapeutic diphenylcyclopropenone sensitization with weekly scalp DPC. Blood draws came before every patch-test application. People who gave samples had alopecia, were 18 to 70 years old, and were suitable for DPC. The authors extracted total RNA from unfractionated whole blood. TCRdb reprocessed the RACE reads via MiXCR and lists one record per CDR3 protein. The sample includes 300,000 to 450,000 distinct CDR3 sequences, about 5.1% of them seen just once.

The clonotype comes from a woman aged 45-65 years with alopecia areata. Some clones in this sample may be carry-over from other donors' samples. This sequence joins TRBV30 and TRBJ1-1; D call uncertain. The starting material was whole blood, obtained in connection with sensitization to the hapten diphenylcyclopropenone (DPC). The CDR3 nucleotides read TGTGCCTGGAGAAGGGCAGAACTAAGCACTGAAGCTTTCTTT. Protein sequence: CAWRRAELSTEAFF.